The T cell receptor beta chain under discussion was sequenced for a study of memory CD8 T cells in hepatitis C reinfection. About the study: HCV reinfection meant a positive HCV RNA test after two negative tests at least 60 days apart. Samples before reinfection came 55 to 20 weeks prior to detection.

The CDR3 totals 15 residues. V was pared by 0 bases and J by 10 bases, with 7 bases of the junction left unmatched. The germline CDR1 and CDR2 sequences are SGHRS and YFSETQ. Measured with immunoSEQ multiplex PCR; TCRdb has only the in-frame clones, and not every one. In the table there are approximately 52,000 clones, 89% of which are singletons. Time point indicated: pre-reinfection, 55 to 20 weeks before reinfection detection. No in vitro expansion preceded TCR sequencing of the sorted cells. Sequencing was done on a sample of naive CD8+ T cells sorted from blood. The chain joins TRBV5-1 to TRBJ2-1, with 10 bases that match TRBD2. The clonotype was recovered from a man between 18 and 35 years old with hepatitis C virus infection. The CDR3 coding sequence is TGCGCCAGCAGCTTGGGGACTAGCGGATTTGAGGAGCAGTTCTTC. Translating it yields CASSLGTSGFEEQFF.